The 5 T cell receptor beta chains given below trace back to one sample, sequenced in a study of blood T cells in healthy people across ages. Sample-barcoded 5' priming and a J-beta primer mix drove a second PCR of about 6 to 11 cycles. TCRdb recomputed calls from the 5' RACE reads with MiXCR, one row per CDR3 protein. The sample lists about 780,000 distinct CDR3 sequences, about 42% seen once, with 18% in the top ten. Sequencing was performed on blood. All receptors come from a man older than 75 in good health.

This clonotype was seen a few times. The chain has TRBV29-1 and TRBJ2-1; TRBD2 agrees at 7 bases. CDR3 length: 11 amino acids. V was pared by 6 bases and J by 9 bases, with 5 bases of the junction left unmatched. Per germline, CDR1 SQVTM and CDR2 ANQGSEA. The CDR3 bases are TGCAGCGTACAGACTAGCACTGAGCAGTTCTTC. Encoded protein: CSVQTSTEQFF.

The CDR3 DNA sequence: TGTGCCAGCAGCGTATCGCGGGAAAGGCCGGGGACCTACAATGAGCAGTTCTTC. As protein: CASSVSRERPGTYNEQFF. This chain joins TRBV9 and TRBJ2-1; D is possibly TRBD2 (6 bases). Trimming took off 1 base at V and 2 bases at J, with 19 bases between the two ends. The germline V gene encodes CDR1 SGDLS and CDR2 YYNGEE. This CDR3 has 18 residues.

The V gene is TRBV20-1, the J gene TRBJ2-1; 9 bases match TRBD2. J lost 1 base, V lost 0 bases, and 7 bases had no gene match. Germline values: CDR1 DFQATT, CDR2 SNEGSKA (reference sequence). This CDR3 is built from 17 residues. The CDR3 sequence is CSARDRSSGRSYNEQFF. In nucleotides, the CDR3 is TGCAGTGCTAGAGATCGGTCCAGCGGGAGGTCCTACAATGAGCAGTTCTTC.

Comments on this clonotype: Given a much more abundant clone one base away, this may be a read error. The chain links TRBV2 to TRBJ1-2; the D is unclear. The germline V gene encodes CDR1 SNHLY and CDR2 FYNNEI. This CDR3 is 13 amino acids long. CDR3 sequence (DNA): TGTGCCAGTGAAGACCGTGCTAACAATGGCTACACCTTC. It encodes CASEDRANNGYTF.

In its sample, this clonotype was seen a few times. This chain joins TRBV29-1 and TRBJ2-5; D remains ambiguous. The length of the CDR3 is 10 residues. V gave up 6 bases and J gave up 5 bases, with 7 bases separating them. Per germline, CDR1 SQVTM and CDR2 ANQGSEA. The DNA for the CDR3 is TGCAGCGTCGTAGTCGAGACCCAGTACTTC. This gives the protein CSVVVETQYF.